This entry lists 17 T cell receptor beta chains sequenced from one sample in a study of naive CD8 T cells in extremely preterm neonates. Generated by immunoSEQ multiplex PCR, the TCRdb table keeps only in-frame clones and is missing some. The repertoire has roughly 5,300 clones, around 97% of them found once; the top ten carry 8.6%. What was sequenced was naive CD8+ T cells from blood. Receptors were obtained from a human donor in good health.

The genes are TRBV29-1 and TRBJ1-1; D remains ambiguous. This CDR3 contains 13 residues. V lost 3 bases to trimming and J lost 5 bases, with 13 bases between them. Germline lookup yields CDR1 SQVTM and CDR2 ANQGSEA. CDR3 in amino acids: CSVEEGVETEAFF. CDR3 sequence (DNA): TGCAGCGTTGAGGAGGGTGTAGAAACTGAAGCTTTCTTT.

A single count supports this clone. The chain employs TRBV6-6 and TRBJ2-1; 12 bases line up with TRBD2. The junction had 3 bases not matched to a gene; V was cut back by 3 bases and J by 9 bases. Germline values: CDR1 MNHNY, CDR2 SVGAGI (reference sequence). This CDR3 is built from 14 residues. CDR3 sequence (DNA): TGTGCCAGCAGTTATACTAGCGGGAGGAGTGAGCAGTTCTTC. Residues: CASSYTSGRSEQFF.

The rearrangement uses TRBV28 and TRBJ2-2, with 7 bases identical to TRBD2. The CDR3 runs 19 residues. Unmatched junction bases numbered 17, after V lost 4 bases and J lost 3 bases. Germline CDR1 and CDR2: MDHEN and SYDVKM. CDR3: CASSSLGSLAESDTGELFF. The CDR3, as DNA: TGTGCCAGCAGTTCTCTTGGAAGTCTAGCGGAGTCGGACACCGGGGAGCTGTTTTTT.

The rearrangement uses TRBV7-9 and TRBJ2-5; weak D call: TRBD1 (5 bases). The V gene lost 2 bases and the J gene lost 1 base, with 8 bases spanning the gap. Germline values: CDR1 SEHNR, CDR2 FQNEAQ (reference sequence). CDR3 length: 14 amino acids. The DNA of the CDR3 is TGTGCCAGCAGCTTACAGGGCAGCCAAGAGACCCAGTACTTC. Translated: CASSLQGSQETQYF.

This sequence joins TRBV2 and TRBJ2-5, with a possible D match to TRBD1 (6 bases). The length of the CDR3 is 16 residues. V lost 4 bases and J lost 5, with 20 bases in between. Germline V gene sequence: CDR1 SNHLY, CDR2 FYNNEI. This chain's CDR3 is CASSVGQSNTGETQYF. The CDR3 DNA follows: TGTGCCAGCAGTGTAGGACAGAGTAATACAGGCGAGACCCAGTACTTC. The full variable domain, in which reference TRBV2 and TRBJ2-5 provide the parts outside the CDR3, is EPEVTQTPSHQVTQMGQEVILRCVPISNHLYFYWYRQILGQKVEFLVSFYNNEISEKSEIFDDQFSVERPDGSNFTLKIRSTKLEDSAMYFCASSVGQSNTGETQYFGPGTRLLVL.

V is TRBV21-1 and J is TRBJ1-1; the table's D call, TRBD1, was not checked against the DNA. TRBV21-1 is a documented pseudogene. The CDR3 is 13 residues long. In nucleotides, the CDR3 is TGTGCCAGCATGGCCGAACCGAACACTGAAGCTTTCTTT. This codes for CASMAEPNTEAFF.

V is TRBV6-5 and J is TRBJ2-2, with D maybe TRBD2 (7 bases). The CDR3 is 13 residues long. Per germline, CDR1 MNHEY and CDR2 SVGAGI. Trimming shortened V by 10 bases and J by 9 bases, and 18 bases separated the two germline ends. This chain's CDR3 is CATLGGGRRELFF. As DNA, the CDR3 is TGTGCCACCCTAGGGGGGGGTCGCCGGGAGCTGTTTTTT.

The chain employs TRBV7-9 and TRBJ2-1; 11 nucleotides agree with TRBD1. CDR1 is SEHNR and CDR2 is FQNEAQ in the germline V gene (reference sequence). This CDR3 region has 16 residues. With 5 bases clipped from V and 9 bases from J, the junction kept 12 bases outside the gene matches. The CDR3 protein is CASSGADRGRTTEQFF. As DNA, the CDR3 is TGTGCCAGCAGCGGCGCGGACAGGGGGCGTACTACTGAGCAGTTCTTC.

The CDR3 region is CASRWDRGRQDSGNTIYF. CDR3 coding DNA: TGTGCCAGCAGATGGGACAGGGGCCGACAAGATTCTGGAAACACCATATATTTT. J is TRBJ1-3 and V is TRBV28, with 10 bases lining up with TRBD1. Per germline, CDR1 MDHEN and CDR2 SYDVKM. V trimming: 6 bases; J trimming: 1 base; junction bases outside the gene matches: 12. The CDR3 runs to 18 residues.

The chain combines TRBV18 with TRBJ2-2; D is unclear. V lost 3 bases to trimming and J lost 2 bases, with 16 bases between them. The CDR3 length is 17 residues. CDR1 and CDR2 (germline): KGHSH, LQKENI. DNA of the CDR3: TGTGCCAGCTCACCGAACCTTAAGGCGGCTAACACCGGGGAGCTGTTTTTT. Protein sequence: CASSPNLKAANTGELFF.

The chain couples TRBV6-5 to TRBJ2-5; 8 nucleotides agree with TRBD2. The CDR3 covers 13 residues. CDR1 is MNHEY and CDR2 is SVGAGI in the germline V gene. With V trimmed by 6 bases and J by 4 bases, 4 bases remained unmatched. CDR3 in DNA: TGTGCCAGCAGCGGCCTAGCGGGAGAGACCCAGTACTTC. Its protein is CASSGLAGETQYF.

This clone was observed a handful of times. The chain is built from TRBV6-6 and TRBJ2-7, with a weak D call TRBD1 (5 bases). CDR1 is MNHNY and CDR2 is SVGAGI in the germline V gene (reference sequence). This CDR3 contains 15 residues. Trimming removed 1 base from V and 4 bases from J, with 14 bases in between. CDR3 coding DNA: TGTGCCAGCAGTTACTTAATGGCCCAGGGATACGAGCAGTACTTC. Translated, it gives CASSYLMAQGYEQYF.

This chain uses TRBV27 with TRBJ2-4; 7 nucleotides match TRBD2. With 2 bases clipped from V and 2 bases from J, the junction kept 9 bases outside the gene matches. CDR1 and CDR2 from the germline V gene are MNHEY and SMNVEV (reference sequence). The CDR3 loop spans 17 amino acids. The CDR3 loop is CASSLTPQLATKNIQYF. The DNA for the CDR3 is TGTGCCAGCAGTTTAACCCCCCAACTAGCGACCAAAAACATTCAGTACTTC.

V is TRBV5-1 and J is TRBJ2-2; D perhaps matches TRBD1 (5 bases). Germline values: CDR1 SGHRS, CDR2 YFSETQ. The V end lost 0 bases, the J end lost 5 bases, and 8 bases lay between the germline ends. The CDR3 length is 14 residues. CDR3 coding DNA: TGCGCCAGCAGCTTGGCCAAGGGGACCGGGGAGCTGTTTTTT. Protein product: CASSLAKGTGELFF.

As DNA, the CDR3 is TGTGCCAGCAGCGACGGAGGATCCTACGAGCAGTACGTC. Protein: CASSDGGSYEQYV. The rearrangement uses TRBV5-5 and TRBJ2-7; D perhaps matches TRBD2 (5 bases). This CDR3 contains 13 residues. Germline CDR1 is SGHKS and CDR2 is YYEKEE (reference sequence). V was shortened by 4 bases and J by 1 base, with 9 bases between the two germline ends.

This chain links TRBV7-9 with TRBJ2-3; 7 bases line up with TRBD2. Trimming removed 7 bases from V and 1 base from J; junction bases left unmatched: 5. The CDR3 runs to 14 residues. CDR1 SEHNR and CDR2 FQNEAQ come from the germline V gene (reference sequence). DNA for the CDR3: TGTGCCAGCACCCGAACTAGCGGCACAGATACGCAGTATTTT. Amino acid sequence: CASTRTSGTDTQYF.

CDR3 bases: TGTGCCAGCAGTTACGACAGGGTAGGCTACACCTTC. Its translation is CASSYDRVGYTF. This chain uses TRBV6-5 with TRBJ1-2, with TRBD1 matching 7 bases. CDR1 and CDR2 from the germline V gene are MNHEY and SVGAGI. There are 12 residues in the CDR3. The J segment lost 8 bases and the V segment lost 2 bases, leaving 2 bases of the junction unmatched.